This T cell receptor beta chain was observed in a study of T-cell memory formation after mild COVID-19. Study-level background: Most TCR clusters belonged to a single donor. Study results and caveats: Memory sampled before infection contained some responding clones, suggesting cross-reactive memory joined. CD4+ contracting clones were found mainly in CM and EM, and CD8+ ones in EMRA. Whereas later expanders leaned CD4+, clones contracting day 15 to 85 showed a balanced CD4/CD8 makeup.

The sample holds one count of this clonotype. Its antigen is currently unknown. TCRdb reprocessed the 5' RACE reads with MiXCR, giving one entry per CDR3 protein. The sample includes around 340,000 distinct CDR3 sequences, around 21% of them seen just once. The CDR3 runs to 13 residues. Trimming took 5 bases from V and 4 from J; bases not matched to a gene: 2. The germline gives CDR1 SGHRS, CDR2 YFSETQ. Sequencing input: PBMCs or a T cell subset sorted from them (not recorded which). This rearrangement joins TRBV5-1 to TRBJ2-3; 9 nucleotides agree with TRBD2. The receptor's source is an adult woman who had mild COVID-19 (a few samples of this study predate the infection). Cell type and time point are not known. CDR3 in DNA: TGCGCCAGCAGGGAGCGGGGGGCAGATACGCAGTATTTT. It encodes CASRERGADTQYF.